This passage covers 4 T cell receptor beta chains from one sample sequenced in a study of shared clonotypes between healthy human individuals (dated by TCRdb to about 2020). Library preparation employed the immunoSEQ multiplex PCR assay. This immuneACCESS table, as held by TCRdb, lists in-frame sequences with V and J called but not all clones. Of the missing ones, under half trace to an unresolved V gene in checked studies; the others have no known cause. The sample has about 960,000 clones on record, 60% to 85% of them singletons. About 1.5% of the sample goes to the ten largest clones. Sequencing input: memory CD4+ T cells sorted from blood. The cell subset or site label, as the study defines it: CD45RA-negative fraction. The receptors originated from a man younger than 35 in good health.

This chain connects TRBV14 to TRBJ1-4, with D unclear. CDR3 length: 13 residues. Germline V gene data show CDR1 as SGHDN and CDR2 as FVKESK. Trimming shortened V by 1 base and J by 5 bases, and 5 bases separated the two germline ends. CDR3 sequence: CASSQGMNEKLFF. CDR3 nucleotides: TGTGCCAGCAGCCAAGGGATGAATGAAAAACTGTTTTTT. Drawing the rest from reference TRBV14 and TRBJ1-4, the complete variable domain is EAGVTQFPSHSVIEKGQTVTLRCDPISGHDNLYWYRRVMGKEIKFLLHFVKESKQDESGMPNNRFLAERTGGTYSTLKVQPAELEDSGVYFCASSQGMNEKLFFGSGTQLSVL.

The chain recombines TRBV6-5 with TRBJ1-6; D gene unclear. Germline assignment: CDR1 MNHEY and CDR2 SVGAGI. Between the trimmed V and J ends, which lost 7 bases and 7 bases, there was a span of 17 bases. The CDR3 is made up of 15 amino acids. CDR3 sequence (DNA): TGTGCCAGCACTCAATCCGCCTTTTACAATTCACCCCTCCACTTT. Encoded protein: CASTQSAFYNSPLHF.

For this clone: A read error may be the cause here, since a much bigger clone is one base away. J is TRBJ1-2 and V is TRBV7-6, with D unclear. CDR3 length equals 13 residues. Trimming removed 4 bases at V and 4 bases at J, with 10 bases between. Germline values: CDR1 SGHVS, CDR2 FNYEAQ. DNA for the CDR3: TGTGCCAGCAGCTCGACCGTAGGCTATGGCTACACCTTC. It encodes CASSSTVGYGYTF.

A single count supports this clone. This chain links TRBV2 with TRBJ2-7, with D perhaps assigned TRBD1 or TRBD2 (5 bases each). Trimming removed 7 bases from V and 3 bases from J, with 16 bases in between. Germline assignment: CDR1 SNHLY and CDR2 FYNNEI. This CDR3 is built from 14 residues. The DNA for the CDR3 is TGTGCCAGCAATGAGCAGGGAGAACTCTACGAGCAGTACTTC. Translated, it gives CASNEQGELYEQYF.